This T cell receptor beta chain was identified in a study of blood T cell repertoires in COVID-19. Authors' analysis steps: Researchers report that nucleated cell counts were estimated from reference gene primer amplification. Here immunoSEQ multiplex PCR was the method, and the copy in TCRdb shows in-frame clones only, minus some. Clone size and the V and J calls come from that table; the DNA yielded D and trimming. The sample shows some 270,000 clones, 80% to 90% of them seen only once. Assignment of participants to cohorts was predicated upon participant-reported clinical history. A remark on this clone: Being one base from a much bigger clone, this may be a read error.

CDR1 is SNHLY, CDR2 FYNNEI, per germline. This CDR3 contains 13 residues. V lost 5 bases to trimming and J lost 1 base, with 5 bases between them. The material sequenced was PBMCs or T cells enriched from blood (not recorded which). The clonotype originates from a woman in her forties who had been exposed to COVID-19. The chain recombines TRBV2 with TRBJ2-2; D is unresolved. CDR3 coding DNA: TGTGCCAGCAGTCCAGGGAACACCGGGGAGCTGTTTTTT. Protein sequence: CASSPGNTGELFF.